This entry lists 22 T cell receptor beta chains sequenced from one sample in a study of glioma-infiltrating T cells after dendritic cell vaccination. TCRdb's table, derived via immunoSEQ multiplex PCR, lists solely in-frame clones and lacks some. The repertoire consists of roughly 87,000 clones, with 75% to 90% occurring once and the leading ten covering less than 7%. Time point noted: after dendritic cell vaccination, including at tumor progression/relapse. This specimen consisted of blood, obtained after dendritic cell vaccination. The receptors shown here come from a human donor with glioblastoma.

J is TRBJ2-7 and V is TRBV9; 10 bases align to TRBD1. V shed 4 bases, J shed 2 bases, and the junction held 6 bases outside the gene matches. Looked up from germline, CDR1 is SGDLS and CDR2 is YYNGEE. The CDR3 length is 15 residues. The CDR3 spells CASSRGTGDTYEQYF. CDR3 DNA sequence: TGTGCCAGCAGCAGGGGGACAGGGGACACCTACGAGCAGTACTTC.

V usage is TRBV5-1 and J usage is TRBJ1-1, with D possibly matching TRBD1 (6 bases). Per the germline V gene, CDR1 is SGHRS and CDR2 is YFSETQ. V lost 5 bases and J lost 0, with 14 bases in between. The length of the CDR3 is 15 residues. CDR3 coding DNA: TGCGCCAGCAGGACAGGAGACTCTTTGAACACTGAAGCTTTCTTT. It encodes CASRTGDSLNTEAFF.

Turning to this clone: In the same sample, other DNA sequences code for this CDR3. The CDR3 here is CASSPPGGKETQYF. The CDR3 DNA sequence: TGTGCCAGCTCACCCCCAGGGGGTAAAGAGACCCAGTACTTC. The V gene is TRBV18, the J gene TRBJ2-5; 7 positions agree with TRBD1. CDR3 size: 14 residues. From germline, CDR1 is KGHSH and CDR2 LQKENI. V trimming: 3 bases; J trimming: 3 bases; junction bases outside the gene matches: 4.

V usage is TRBV4-2 and J usage is TRBJ1-4; 7 nucleotides line up with TRBD1. This CDR3 is built from 16 residues. With V trimmed by 3 bases and J by 5 bases, 9 bases remained unmatched. Germline lookup yields CDR1 LGHNA and CDR2 YNFKEQ. The CDR3 bases are TGTGCCAGCAGCCAGTCCTCGGGGACAGAGAATGAAAAACTGTTTTTT. This encodes CASSQSSGTENEKLFF.

J is TRBJ1-5 and V is TRBV5-1, with D possibly TRBD1 on 5 matching bases. Germline values: CDR1 SGHRS, CDR2 YFSETQ. V lost 4 bases and J lost 1, with 12 bases in between. This CDR3 has 15 amino acids. The DNA for the CDR3 is TGCGCCAGCAGCGCCGACCAGGGCAGCAATCAGCCCCAGCATTTT. This gives the protein CASSADQGSNQPQHF.

This clone was observed a handful of times. The chain links TRBV5-1 to TRBJ1-4; D is perhaps TRBD1 (6 bases). V shed 4 bases and J shed 1 base, with 11 bases lying between them. CDR3 length: 15 residues. In germline, CDR1 is SGHRS, CDR2 YFSETQ. CDR3 protein: CASSPGRGTNEKLFF. CDR3 bases: TGCGCCAGCAGCCCCGGCAGGGGAACTAATGAAAAACTGTTTTTT.

The chain combines TRBV2 with TRBJ1-5; the match to TRBD1 covers 7 bases. The J segment lost 0 bases and the V segment lost 4 bases, leaving 6 bases of the junction unmatched. Germline-derived CDR1 and CDR2 are SNHLY and FYNNEI. The CDR3 is 16 residues long. CDR3 coding DNA: TGTGCCAGCAGTGGAACCCGACAGGGTAGCAATCAGCCCCAGCATTTT. Amino acids: CASSGTRQGSNQPQHF.

The chain uses TRBV7-9 and TRBJ1-1; D uncertain. This CDR3 has 15 residues. Germline lookup yields CDR1 SEHNR and CDR2 FQNEAQ (reference sequence). V was shortened by 5 bases and J by 4 bases, with 17 bases between the two germline ends. CDR3 DNA sequence: TGTGCCAGCAGCGAAGAGGAGACCCGGAGCACTGAAGCTTTCTTT. It specifies CASSEEETRSTEAFF. Using reference TRBV7-9 and TRBJ1-1 for the parts outside the CDR3, the full variable domain is DTGVSQNPRHKITKRGQNVTFRCDPISEHNRLYWYRQTLGQGPEFLTYFQNEAQLEKSRLLSDRFSAERPKGSFSTLEIQRTEQGDSAMYLCASSEEETRSTEAFFGQGTRLTVV.

The chain is built from TRBV13 and TRBJ1-1, with D maybe TRBD1 (6 bases). This CDR3 spans 13 amino acids. V was trimmed by 7 bases and J by 8 bases, leaving 17 bases between them. Germline V gene sequence: CDR1 PRHDT, CDR2 FYEKMQ (reference sequence). The CDR3 coding sequence is TGTGCCAGCACATGGGGGGGGCAAACGGAAGCTTTCTTT. It yields the protein CASTWGGQTEAFF.

The chain links TRBV6-1 to TRBJ2-7; the match to TRBD1 covers 10 bases. There are 15 residues in the CDR3. Germline V gene sequence: CDR1 MNHNS, CDR2 SASEGT. V shed 6 bases and J 2 bases; nucleotides not matched to a gene: 7. The CDR3 reads CASSPGQGETYEQYF. CDR3 DNA sequence: TGTGCCAGCAGCCCCGGACAGGGGGAGACCTACGAGCAGTACTTC.

This sequence joins TRBV5-6 and TRBJ1-1; 7 bases fit TRBD1. The CDR3 is made up of 15 amino acids. The trim removed 4 bases at V and 5 bases at J, leaving 11 bases unmatched. CDR1 is SGHDT, CDR2 YYEEEE, per germline. The CDR3, as DNA: TGTGCCAGCAGCGGGGGGACAGTTGGCATGACTGAAGCTTTCTTT. It specifies CASSGGTVGMTEAFF.

The V call is TRBV6-6, the J call TRBJ1-1, with a weak D call TRBD1 (5 bases). Germline V CDR1 and CDR2: MNHNY, SVGAGI (reference sequence). This CDR3 has 14 residues. With 6 bases removed from V and 5 bases from J, the gap between germline ends came to 16 bases. CDR3 coding DNA: TGTGCCAGCAGCCTCGGCGGGGGAAATACTGAAGCTTTCTTT. It encodes CASSLGGGNTEAFF.

V is TRBV7-2 and J is TRBJ2-5, with D hard to call. CDR3 length: 13 amino acids. CDR1 SGHTA and CDR2 FQGNSA come from the germline V gene. V was pared by 4 bases and J by 5 bases, with 11 bases between. The CDR3 DNA reads as TGTGCCAGCAGCTCAGACATCCGGGAGACCCAGTACTTC. This translates into CASSSDIRETQYF.

The chain is built from TRBV18 and TRBJ1-1; the match to TRBD1 covers 10 bases. In germline, CDR1 is KGHSH, CDR2 LQKENI. The CDR3 length is 15 residues. Trimming removed 2 bases from V and 3 bases from J; junction bases left unmatched: 3. The CDR3 reads CASSPGGTGDTEAFF. As DNA, the CDR3 is TGTGCCAGCTCACCAGGGGGGACAGGGGACACTGAAGCTTTCTTT.

This chain links TRBV15 with TRBJ1-1; 7 bases fit TRBD1. The germline gives CDR1 LNHNV, CDR2 YYDKDF (reference sequence). V dropped 4 bases and J dropped 2; count of bases not matched to a gene: 16. This CDR3 is 18 amino acids long. The CDR3 DNA follows: TGTGCCACCAGCACCGGTTTTTTTGGACAGGCCTTAAACACTGAAGCTTTCTTT. Protein product: CATSTGFFGQALNTEAFF.

The chain employs TRBV19 and TRBJ1-5; 8 nucleotides agree with TRBD1. The junction had 15 bases not matched to a gene; V was cut back by 8 bases and J by 9 bases. Germline loops: CDR1 LNHDA, CDR2 SQIVND (reference sequence). This CDR3 is built from 15 residues. CDR3 residues: CASSIWGQEGLPQHF. As DNA, the CDR3 is TGTGCCAGTTCAATCTGGGGACAGGAGGGTCTGCCCCAGCATTTT.

The rearrangement joins TRBV19 to TRBJ1-2, with D possibly matching TRBD1 (6 bases). This CDR3 comprises 18 residues. V lost 5 bases to trimming and J lost 0 bases, with 22 bases between them. Germline values: CDR1 LNHDA, CDR2 SQIVND (reference sequence). The CDR3: CASSYRTDVIPANYGYTF. Here the CDR3 DNA reads TGTGCCAGTAGTTACCGGACAGACGTCATTCCCGCTAACTATGGCTACACCTTC. Together with reference TRBV19 and TRBJ1-2, the CDR3 gives the full variable domain: DGGITQSPKYLFRKEGQNVTLSCEQNLNHDAMYWYRQDPGQGLRLIYYSQIVNDFQKGDIAEGYSVSREKKESFPLTVTSAQKNPTAFYLCASSYRTDVIPANYGYTFGSGTRLTVV.

The rearrangement links TRBV6-1 to TRBJ2-3; D gene uncertain. V was cut by 8 bases and J by 1 base, with 4 bases left in between. The germline V gene has CDR1 MNHNS and CDR2 SASEGT. The CDR3 sequence is 11 residues long. CDR3 region: CASVGTDTQYF. The CDR3 DNA sequence: TGTGCCAGCGTCGGCACAGATACGCAGTATTTT.

The chain has TRBV7-3 and TRBJ1-6, with TRBD1 as a possible D gene (6 bases). Deletions cut 5 bases from V and 1 base from J, with 9 bases between. The CDR3 runs to 15 residues. CDR1 SGHTA and CDR2 FQGTGA come from the germline V gene. The CDR3 sequence is CASSPTGSYNSPLHF. CDR3 DNA sequence: TGTGCCAGCAGCCCCACAGGGTCCTATAATTCACCCCTCCACTTT.

V usage is TRBV10-3 and J usage is TRBJ2-5; 10 bases agree with TRBD2. With V trimmed by 5 bases and J by 2 bases, 2 bases remained unmatched. CDR1 is ENHRY, CDR2 SYGVKD, per germline. This CDR3 contains 14 residues. The CDR3 protein is CAISLAGAQETQYF. CDR3 DNA sequence: TGTGCCATCAGTCTAGCGGGGGCACAAGAGACCCAGTACTTC.

The V and J genes are TRBV29-1 and TRBJ1-3; 8 nucleotides line up with TRBD1. The trim removed 3 bases at V and 0 bases at J, leaving 7 bases unmatched. CDR3 length equals 16 residues. CDR1 SQVTM and CDR2 ANQGSEA come from the germline V gene. CDR3 amino acids: CSVEIWTGSSGNTIYF. DNA for the CDR3: TGCAGCGTTGAGATTTGGACAGGGAGCTCTGGAAACACCATATATTTT.

The chain joins TRBV5-4 to TRBJ2-7; D gene unclear. V was cut by 2 bases and J by 4 bases, with 10 bases left in between. The CDR3 loop spans 13 amino acids. CDR1 SGHNT and CDR2 YYREEE come from the germline V gene (reference sequence). As DNA, the CDR3 is TGTGCCAGCAGCTTCGGTCGTGCATACGAGCAGTACTTC. Residues: CASSFGRAYEQYF. Variable domain in full (rest from reference TRBV5-4 and TRBJ2-7): ETGVTQSPTHLIKTRGQQVTLRCSSQSGHNTVSWYQQALGQGPQFIFQYYREEENGRGNFPPRFSGLQFPNYSSELNVNALELDDSALYLCASSFGRAYEQYFGPGTRLTVT.